The rows below give T cell receptor beta chains drawn from one sample of a study of CD8 T cells in Susac syndrome. TCRdb called the immunoSEQ multiplex PCR reads again in MiXCR, with one record for every CDR3 protein. Of about 120,000 distinct CDR3 sequences listed, roughly 91% are singletons. Material for sequencing was CD4+ T cells from PBMCs. The receptors derive from a human donor in good health. The CDR3 runs from the conserved cysteine through the conserved F or W. Fields, in order: clone size, V gene, CDR3 protein. Not every row has a clone size; where given, it reads once, few, many or a size class.

once,TRBV21-1,CASSKEPPGLAGGPGEQFF
.,TRBV15,CATSRELAALAGGMDEQFF
.,TRBV25-1,CASSDPRTGTHEQYF
.,TRBV2,CASSNAQLSYNEQFF
.,TRBV5-6,CASSLAPGGVFLGYTF
.,TRBV7-2,CASSDSSDTQYF
few,TRBV4-3,CASSRGPTPDYGYTF
.,TRBV28,CASWGGAYNSPLHF
.,TRBV7-8,CASSLVTPGLEFHNEQFF
.,TRBV6-4,CASSDQSTDTQYF
.,TRBV14,CASSQRDYNEQFF
.,TRBV5-6,CASSQVISGNTIYF
.,TRBV11-2,CASSPGSSGSFEQFF
.,TRBV19,CASMGGSAGNTIYF
.,TRBV7-7,CASSLGTGMNTGELFF
.,TRBV19,CASSTRGQMNYGYTF
.,TRBV27,CASTSRGGRRTGELFF
.,TRBV14,CASSQLGEQFF
.,TRBV7-3,CASSSIPPGASNTEAFF
.,TRBV29-1,CSTTSGIYEQYF
once,TRBV9,CASSIWGTDTQYF
.,TRBV21-1,CASSKRSGTNTGELFF
.,TRBV10-3,CAISGLAGYNTGELFF
once,TRBV29-1,CSVMGGLTYNEQFF
few,TRBV7-2,CASSLGRDTGELFF
.,TRBV29-1,CSVEGHKRWEAFF
.,TRBV4-1,CASSQDPAGGSYEQYF
.,TRBV6-1,CASSPRQGARDTEAFF
.,TRBV20-1,CSASGSLQEKLFF
.,TRBV6-4,CASSVQGATTGELFF
.,TRBV6-5,CASSQDRVTNTQYF
.,TRBV18,CASSQSRTDRDFYEQYF
once,TRBV2,CASQGRGTYEQYF
once,TRBV14,CASSGLSNGEQYF
few,TRBV5-1,CASSLEGGNQPQHF
.,TRBV25-1,CASSDSRAIWTANTGELFF
.,TRBV20-1,CSARTSGLVVETQYF
.,TRBV29-1,CSVTSTSSPEQFF
few,TRBV5-1,CASSLGQIYEQYF
.,TRBV12-3/TRBV12-4,CASSFSGQLNTGELFF
few,TRBV28,CASSRTDYTEAFF
.,TRBV7-9,CASSPAWGQLTSYNEQFF
.,TRBV6-5,CASSYPTTSGAYNEQFF
.,TRBV7-9,CASSSQGYEQYF
.,TRBV12-3/TRBV12-4,CASSHHHEQYF
.,TRBV30,CAWSAGGAGSPLHF
.,TRBV20-1,CSAMALVSKNIQYF
.,TRBV5-1,CASSLTVRNTGELFF
.,TRBV21-1,CASSSESGNTEAFF
.,TRBV2,CASTRDRGMDTQYF
.,TRBV5-1,CASQKRGPGSEQYF
.,TRBV13,CASSLGFEQPQHF
.,TRBV19,CASSTRTGTGVYEQYF
.,TRBV7-2,CASSLGAGGVPYEQYF
.,TRBV20-1,CSAPGLAGGGELFF